The 4 T cell receptor beta chains below come from one sample, sequenced in a study of blood T cell repertoires in COVID-19. Assay: immunoSEQ multiplex PCR; the TCRdb copy retains only in-frame clones and omits some. The sample carries around 170,000 clones, roughly 80% recorded once. Specimen: peripheral blood. The receptor source for this set is a man aged 18 to 35 with active or convalescent COVID-19.

The chain combines TRBV19 with TRBJ1-5; 7 positions match TRBD1. Germline V gene data show CDR1 as LNHDA and CDR2 as SQIVND (reference sequence). The CDR3 totals 14 residues. V lost 5 bases and J lost 6; bases outside the gene matches: 7. CDR3 in DNA: TGTGCCAGTAGTTTCGGACAGGTTGTTCAGCCCCAGCATTTT. The encoded protein is CASSFGQVVQPQHF.

This clone was seen a single time. V and J are TRBV6-4 and TRBJ2-1; maybe TRBD1 (7 bases). The V end lost 3 bases, the J end lost 9 bases, and 12 bases lay between the germline ends. CDR3 length equals 13 residues. The germline gives CDR1 MRHNA, CDR2 SNTAGT. CDR3 nucleotide sequence: TGTGCCAGCAGTGAGGACAGGCGGGGTGAGCAGTTCTTC. This encodes CASSEDRRGEQFF.

The chain combines TRBV10-3 with TRBJ1-1; D unclear. Germline CDR1 ENHRY, CDR2 SYGVKD. The CDR3 runs 12 residues. V was trimmed by 3 bases and J by 7 bases, leaving 9 bases between them. CDR3 sequence: CAISDSVHEAFF. CDR3 bases: TGTGCCATCAGTGATTCCGTACATGAAGCTTTCTTT.

The CDR3 coding sequence is TGTGCCAGCAGTTTCGAAGAGGGCGCGGAGACCCAGTACTTC. Amino acids: CASSFEEGAETQYF. This chain connects TRBV28 to TRBJ2-5; D may be TRBD2 (5 bases). The V and J ends lost 3 bases and 5 bases respectively, with 13 bases between them. The CDR3 sequence is 14 residues long. CDR1 is MDHEN, CDR2 SYDVKM, per germline.